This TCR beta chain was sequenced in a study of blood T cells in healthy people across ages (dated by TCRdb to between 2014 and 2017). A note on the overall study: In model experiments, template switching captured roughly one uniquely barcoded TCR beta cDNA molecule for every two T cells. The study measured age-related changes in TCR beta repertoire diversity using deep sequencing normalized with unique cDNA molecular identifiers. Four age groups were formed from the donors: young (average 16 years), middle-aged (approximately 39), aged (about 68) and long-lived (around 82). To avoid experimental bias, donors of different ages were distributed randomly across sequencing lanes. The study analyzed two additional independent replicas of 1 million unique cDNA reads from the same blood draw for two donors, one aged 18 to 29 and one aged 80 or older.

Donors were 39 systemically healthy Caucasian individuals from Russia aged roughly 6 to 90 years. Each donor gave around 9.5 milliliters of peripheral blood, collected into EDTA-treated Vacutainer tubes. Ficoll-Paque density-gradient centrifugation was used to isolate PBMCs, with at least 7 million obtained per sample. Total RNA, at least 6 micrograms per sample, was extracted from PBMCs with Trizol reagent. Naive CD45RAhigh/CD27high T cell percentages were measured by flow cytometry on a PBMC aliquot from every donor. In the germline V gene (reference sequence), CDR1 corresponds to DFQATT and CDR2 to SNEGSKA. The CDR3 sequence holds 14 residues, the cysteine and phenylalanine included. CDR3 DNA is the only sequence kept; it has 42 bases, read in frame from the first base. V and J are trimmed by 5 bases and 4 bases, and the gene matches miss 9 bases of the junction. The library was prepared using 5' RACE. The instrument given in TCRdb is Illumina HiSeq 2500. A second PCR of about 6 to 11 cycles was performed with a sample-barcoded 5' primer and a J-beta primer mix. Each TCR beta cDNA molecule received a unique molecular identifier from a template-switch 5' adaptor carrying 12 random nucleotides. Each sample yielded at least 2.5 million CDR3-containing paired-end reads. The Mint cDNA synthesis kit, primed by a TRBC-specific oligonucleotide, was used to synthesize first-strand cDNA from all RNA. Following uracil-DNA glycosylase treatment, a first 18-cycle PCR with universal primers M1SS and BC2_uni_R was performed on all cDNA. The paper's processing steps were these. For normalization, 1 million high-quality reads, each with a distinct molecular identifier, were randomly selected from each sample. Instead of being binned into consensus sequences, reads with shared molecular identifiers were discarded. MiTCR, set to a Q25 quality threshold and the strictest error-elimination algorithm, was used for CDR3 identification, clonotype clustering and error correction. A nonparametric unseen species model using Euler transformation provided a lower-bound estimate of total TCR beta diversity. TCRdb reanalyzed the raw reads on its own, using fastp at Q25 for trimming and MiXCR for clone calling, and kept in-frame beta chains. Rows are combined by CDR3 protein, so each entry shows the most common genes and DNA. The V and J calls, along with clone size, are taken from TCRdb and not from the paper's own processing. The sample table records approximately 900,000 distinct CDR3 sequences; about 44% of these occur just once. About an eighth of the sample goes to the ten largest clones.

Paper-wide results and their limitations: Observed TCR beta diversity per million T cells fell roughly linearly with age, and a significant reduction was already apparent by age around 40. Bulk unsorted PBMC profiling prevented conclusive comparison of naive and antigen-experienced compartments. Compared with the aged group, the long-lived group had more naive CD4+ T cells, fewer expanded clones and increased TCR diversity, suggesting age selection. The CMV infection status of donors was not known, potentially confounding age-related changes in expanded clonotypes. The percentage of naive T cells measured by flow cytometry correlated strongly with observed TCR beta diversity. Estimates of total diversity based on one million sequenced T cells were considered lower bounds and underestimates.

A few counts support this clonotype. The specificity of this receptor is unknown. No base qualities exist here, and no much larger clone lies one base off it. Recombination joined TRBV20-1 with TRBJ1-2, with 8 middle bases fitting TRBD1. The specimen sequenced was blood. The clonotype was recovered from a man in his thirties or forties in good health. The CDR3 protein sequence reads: CSAEGQGVIYGYTF. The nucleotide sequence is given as TGCAGTGCTGAAGGACAGGGAGTTATCTATGGCTACACCTTC.